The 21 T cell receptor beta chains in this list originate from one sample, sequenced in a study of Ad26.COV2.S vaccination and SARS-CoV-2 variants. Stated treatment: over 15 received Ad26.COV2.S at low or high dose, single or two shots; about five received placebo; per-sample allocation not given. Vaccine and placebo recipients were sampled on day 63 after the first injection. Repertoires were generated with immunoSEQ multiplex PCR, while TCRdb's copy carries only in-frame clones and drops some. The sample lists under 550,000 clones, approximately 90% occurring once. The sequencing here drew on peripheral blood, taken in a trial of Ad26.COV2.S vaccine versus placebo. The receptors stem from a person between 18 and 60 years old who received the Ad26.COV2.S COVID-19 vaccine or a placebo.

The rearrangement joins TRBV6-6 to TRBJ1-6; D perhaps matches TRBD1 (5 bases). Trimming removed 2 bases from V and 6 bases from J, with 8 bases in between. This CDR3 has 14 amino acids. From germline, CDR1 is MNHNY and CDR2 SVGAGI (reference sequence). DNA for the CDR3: TGTGCCAGCAGTTACAGGGGTGGTAATTCACCCCTCCACTTT. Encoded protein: CASSYRGGNSPLHF.

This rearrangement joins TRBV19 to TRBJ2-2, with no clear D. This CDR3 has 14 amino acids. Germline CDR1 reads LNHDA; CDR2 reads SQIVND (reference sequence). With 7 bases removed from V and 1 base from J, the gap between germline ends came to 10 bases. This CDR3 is CASKLRQNTGELFF. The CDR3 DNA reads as TGTGCCAGTAAACTTAGACAGAACACCGGGGAGCTGTTTTTT.

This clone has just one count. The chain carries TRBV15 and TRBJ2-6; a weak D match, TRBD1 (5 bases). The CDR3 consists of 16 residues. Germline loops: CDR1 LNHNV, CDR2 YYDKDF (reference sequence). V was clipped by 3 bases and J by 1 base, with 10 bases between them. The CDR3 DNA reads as TGTGCCACCAGCAGCCCCAGGGTATCTGGGGCCAACGTCCTGACTTTC. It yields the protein CATSSPRVSGANVLTF.

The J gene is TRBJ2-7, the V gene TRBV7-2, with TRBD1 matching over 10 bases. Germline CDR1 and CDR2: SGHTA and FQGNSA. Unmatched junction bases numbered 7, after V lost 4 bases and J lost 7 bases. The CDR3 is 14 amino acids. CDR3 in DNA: TGTGCCAGCAGCTACCGACAGGGGGCGGTAGAGCAGTACTTC. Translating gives CASSYRQGAVEQYF.

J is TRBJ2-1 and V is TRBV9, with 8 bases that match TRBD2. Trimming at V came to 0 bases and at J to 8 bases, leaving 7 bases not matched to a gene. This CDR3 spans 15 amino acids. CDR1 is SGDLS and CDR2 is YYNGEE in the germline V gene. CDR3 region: CASSVGYGRADEQFF. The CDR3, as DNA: TGTGCCAGCAGCGTAGGTTACGGGAGGGCTGATGAGCAGTTCTTC.

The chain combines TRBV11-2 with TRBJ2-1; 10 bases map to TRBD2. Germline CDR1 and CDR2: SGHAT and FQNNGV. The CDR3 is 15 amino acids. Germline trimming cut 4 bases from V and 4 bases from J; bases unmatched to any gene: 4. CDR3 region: CASSSGLADYNEQFF. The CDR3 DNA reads TGTGCCAGCAGCTCAGGACTAGCGGATTACAATGAGCAGTTCTTC.

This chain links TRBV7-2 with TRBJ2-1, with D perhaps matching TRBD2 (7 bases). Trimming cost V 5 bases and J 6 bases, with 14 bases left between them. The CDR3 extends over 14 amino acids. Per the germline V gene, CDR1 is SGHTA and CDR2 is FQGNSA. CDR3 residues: CASSPMGGLNEQFF. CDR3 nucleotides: TGTGCCAGCAGCCCAATGGGGGGGCTCAATGAGCAGTTCTTC.

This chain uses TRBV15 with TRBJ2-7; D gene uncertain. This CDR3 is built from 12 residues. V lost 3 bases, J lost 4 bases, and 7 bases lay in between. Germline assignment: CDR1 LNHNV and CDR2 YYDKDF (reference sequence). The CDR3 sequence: CATSSLGYEQYF. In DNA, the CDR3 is TGTGCCACCAGCAGTCTTGGGTACGAGCAGTACTTC. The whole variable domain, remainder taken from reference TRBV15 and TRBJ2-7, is DAMVIQNPRYQVTQFGKPVTLSCSQTLNHNVMYWYQQKSSQAPKLLFHYYDKDFNNEADTPDNFQSRRPNTSFCFLDIRSPGLGDTAMYLCATSSLGYEQYFGPGTRLTVT.

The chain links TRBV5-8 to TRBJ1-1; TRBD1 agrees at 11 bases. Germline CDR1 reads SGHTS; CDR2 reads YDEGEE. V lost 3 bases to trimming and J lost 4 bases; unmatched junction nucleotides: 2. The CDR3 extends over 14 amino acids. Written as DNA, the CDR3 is TGTGCCAGCAGCTGGGGGACAGGGGGCACTGAAGCTTTCTTT. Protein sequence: CASSWGTGGTEAFF.

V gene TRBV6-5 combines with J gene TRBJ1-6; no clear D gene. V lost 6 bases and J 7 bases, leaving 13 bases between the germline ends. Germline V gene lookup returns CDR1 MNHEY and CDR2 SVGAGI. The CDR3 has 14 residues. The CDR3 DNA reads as TGTGCCAGCAGCCCCAAGGATAGGAATTCACCCCTCCACTTT. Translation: CASSPKDRNSPLHF.

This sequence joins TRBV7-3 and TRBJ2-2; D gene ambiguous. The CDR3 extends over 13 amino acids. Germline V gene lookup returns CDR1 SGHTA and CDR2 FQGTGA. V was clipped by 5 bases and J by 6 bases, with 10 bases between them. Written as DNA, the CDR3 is TGTGCCAGCAGCACAAGCACCTCCGGGGAGCTGTTTTTT. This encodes CASSTSTSGELFF.

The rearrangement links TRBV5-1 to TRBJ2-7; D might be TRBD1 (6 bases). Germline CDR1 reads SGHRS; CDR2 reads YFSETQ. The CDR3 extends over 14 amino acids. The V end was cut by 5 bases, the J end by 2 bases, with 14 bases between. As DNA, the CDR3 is TGCGCCAGCAGAATGTCACAGGGACCCTACGAGCAGTACTTC. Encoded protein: CASRMSQGPYEQYF.

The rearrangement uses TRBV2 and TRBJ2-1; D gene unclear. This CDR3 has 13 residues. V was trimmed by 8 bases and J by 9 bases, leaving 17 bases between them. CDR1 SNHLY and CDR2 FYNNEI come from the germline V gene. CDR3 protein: CASPAESLGEQFF. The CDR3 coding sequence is TGTGCCAGCCCGGCCGAGTCTTTAGGTGAGCAGTTCTTC.

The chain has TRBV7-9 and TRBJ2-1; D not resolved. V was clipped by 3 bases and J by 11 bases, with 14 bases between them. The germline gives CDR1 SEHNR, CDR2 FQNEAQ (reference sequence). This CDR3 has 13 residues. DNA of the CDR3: TGTGCCAGCAGCTTTGGCTTAGTTGGCCAGCAGTTCTTC. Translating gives CASSFGLVGQQFF.

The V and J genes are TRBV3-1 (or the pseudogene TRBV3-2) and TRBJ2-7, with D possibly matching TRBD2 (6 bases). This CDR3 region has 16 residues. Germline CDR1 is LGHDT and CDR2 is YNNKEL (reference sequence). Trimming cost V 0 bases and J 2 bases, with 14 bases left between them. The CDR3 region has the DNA TGTGCCAGCAGCCAAGATCAACCGGGACTGGCCTACGAGCAGTACTTC. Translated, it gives CASSQDQPGLAYEQYF.

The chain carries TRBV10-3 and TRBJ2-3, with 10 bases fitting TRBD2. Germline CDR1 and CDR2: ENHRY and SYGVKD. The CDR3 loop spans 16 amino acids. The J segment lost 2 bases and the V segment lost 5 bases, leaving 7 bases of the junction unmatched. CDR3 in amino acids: CAISTGLATYTDTQYF. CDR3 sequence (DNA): TGTGCCATCAGTACGGGACTAGCGACTTACACAGATACGCAGTATTTT.

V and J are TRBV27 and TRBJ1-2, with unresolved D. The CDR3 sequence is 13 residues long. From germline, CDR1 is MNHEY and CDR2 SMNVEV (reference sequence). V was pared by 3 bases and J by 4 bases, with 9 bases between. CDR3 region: CASSLDSTYGYTF. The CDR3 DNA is TGTGCCAGCAGTTTGGATAGCACCTATGGCTACACCTTC.

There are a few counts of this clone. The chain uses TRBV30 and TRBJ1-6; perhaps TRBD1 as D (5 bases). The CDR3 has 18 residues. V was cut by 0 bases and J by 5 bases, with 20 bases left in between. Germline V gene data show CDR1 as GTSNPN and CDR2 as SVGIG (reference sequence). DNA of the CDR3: TGTGCCTGGAGTGTCTCCGGGCTCCTAGGGGCCCATAATTCACCCCTCCACTTT. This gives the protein CAWSVSGLLGAHNSPLHF. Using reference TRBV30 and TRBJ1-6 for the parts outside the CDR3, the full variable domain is SQTIHQWPATLVQPVGSPLSLECTVEGTSNPNLYWYRQAAGRGLQLLFYSVGIGQISSEVPQNLSASRPQDRQFILSSKKLLLSDSGFYLCAWSVSGLLGAHNSPLHFGNGTRLTVT.

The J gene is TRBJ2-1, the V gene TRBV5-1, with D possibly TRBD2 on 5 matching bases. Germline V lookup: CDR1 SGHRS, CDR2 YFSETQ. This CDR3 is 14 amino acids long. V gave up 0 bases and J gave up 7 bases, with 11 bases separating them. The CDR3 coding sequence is TGCGCCAGCAGCTTGGGAGGGTTCGGGAATGAGCAGTTCTTC. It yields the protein CASSLGGFGNEQFF.

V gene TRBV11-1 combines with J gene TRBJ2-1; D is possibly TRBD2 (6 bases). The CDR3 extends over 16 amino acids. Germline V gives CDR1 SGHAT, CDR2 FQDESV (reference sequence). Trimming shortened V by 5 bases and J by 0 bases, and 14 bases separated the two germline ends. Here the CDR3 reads CASSRLGRNSYNEQFF. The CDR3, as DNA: TGTGCCAGCAGCCGACTAGGCCGTAACTCCTACAATGAGCAGTTCTTC.

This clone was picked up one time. The chain's CDR3 is CASSLAGLSGIGEQFF. CDR3 DNA: TGCGCCAGCAGCTTGGCAGGACTAAGTGGTATCGGTGAGCAGTTCTTC. V is TRBV5-1 and J is TRBJ2-1; a possible D gene is TRBD2 (6 bases). The CDR3 is made up of 16 amino acids. Germline V lookup: CDR1 SGHRS, CDR2 YFSETQ. The V end lost 0 bases, the J end lost 9 bases, and 19 bases lay between the germline ends. Combining the CDR3 with reference TRBV5-1 and TRBJ2-1 gives the whole variable domain KAGVTQTPRYLIKTRGQQVTLSCSPISGHRSVSWYQQTPGQGLQFLFEYFSETQRNKGNFPGRFSGRQFSNSRSEMNVSTLELGDSALYLCASSLAGLSGIGEQFFGPGTRLTVL.